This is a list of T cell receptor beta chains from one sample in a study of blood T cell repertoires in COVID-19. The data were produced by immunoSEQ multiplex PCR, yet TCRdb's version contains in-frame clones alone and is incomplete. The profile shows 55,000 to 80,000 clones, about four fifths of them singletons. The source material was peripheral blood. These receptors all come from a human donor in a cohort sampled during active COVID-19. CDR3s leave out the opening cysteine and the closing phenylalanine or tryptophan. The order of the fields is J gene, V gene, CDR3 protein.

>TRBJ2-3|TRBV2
ASNTGGITDTQY
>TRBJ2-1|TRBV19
ASSRPYSGKGRNEQF
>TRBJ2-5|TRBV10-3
AISESDDRGPRETQY
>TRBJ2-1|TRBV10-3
AISAAGGLNEQF
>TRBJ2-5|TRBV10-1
ASSDSDGADGLETQY
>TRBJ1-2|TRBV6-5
ASSYSRPPNYGYT
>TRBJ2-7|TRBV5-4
ASSLPMTGRSYEQY
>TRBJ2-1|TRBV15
ATSREKTSGRIREQF
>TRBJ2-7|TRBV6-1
ASSALPPQGFYEQY
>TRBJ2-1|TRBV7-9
ASSKRTGLSNEQF
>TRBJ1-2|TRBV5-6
ASSLTGFNYGYT
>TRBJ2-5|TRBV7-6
ASSPYQGQETQY
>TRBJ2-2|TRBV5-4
ASSSIRGIDTGELF
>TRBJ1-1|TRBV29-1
SARDILTSNTEAF
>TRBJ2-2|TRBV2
ASLVLQGGSGRAGRTGELF
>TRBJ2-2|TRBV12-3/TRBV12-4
ASTLGTAGELF
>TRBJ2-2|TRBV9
ASSPTPQGASTGELF
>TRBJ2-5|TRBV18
ASSRNSGTVQETQY
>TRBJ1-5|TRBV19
ASSKRGGGNQPQH
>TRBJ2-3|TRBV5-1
ASSYGGGSDTQY
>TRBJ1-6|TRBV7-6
ASSEQSVNNSPLH
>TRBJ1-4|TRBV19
ASDRGFGTNEKLF
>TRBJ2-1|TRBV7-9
ASSTPETSGSSYNEQF
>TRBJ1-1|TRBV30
AWSRENTEAF
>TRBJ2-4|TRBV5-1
ASSLGEGAQRC
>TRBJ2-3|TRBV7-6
ASSLSSGGTDTQY
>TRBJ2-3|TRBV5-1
ASSLRGGNTDTQY
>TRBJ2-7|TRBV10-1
ASSKRAGAFVEQY
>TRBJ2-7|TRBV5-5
ASSLGQGMYEQY
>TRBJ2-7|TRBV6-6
ASRAIDRDEQY
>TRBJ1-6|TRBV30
AWMWSSYNSPLH
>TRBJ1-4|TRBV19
ASSIQQGDEKLF
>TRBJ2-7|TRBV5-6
ASSWGLAPEQY
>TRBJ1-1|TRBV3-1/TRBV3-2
ASSQAREAF
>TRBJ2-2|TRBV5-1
ASSLKGTGTAGELF
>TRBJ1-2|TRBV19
ASSVYRDGYT
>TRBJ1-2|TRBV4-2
ASRHDRGYGYT
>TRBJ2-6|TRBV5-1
ASSLSGSTSGANVLT
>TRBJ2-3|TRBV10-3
AISELARVVADTQY
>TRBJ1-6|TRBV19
ASSIRQVNSPLH